This TCR beta chain came from a study of T-cell memory formation after mild COVID-19. Findings and caveats of the study: Contracting clones from day 15 to 85 had balanced CD4/CD8; later expanders favoured CD4+.

Looked up from germline, CDR1 is MNHNS and CDR2 is SASEGT. The ends were cut back, 0 bases at V and 3 bases at J, with 10 bases in the middle. This CDR3 has 15 amino acids. The 5'RACE method, run with constant-segment primers, produced TCR alpha and TCR beta cDNA libraries (carrying sample barcodes and UMIs). In TCRdb, the 5' RACE reads were re-called with MiXCR into one record per CDR3 protein. The sample lists hundreds of thousands of distinct CDR3 sequences; roughly 15% were seen once. Notes on this clonotype: Its specificity is not known.

This sequence joins TRBV6-1 and TRBJ2-3, with TRBD1 as a possible D gene (5 bases). This TCR was recovered from a man between 18 and 29 years old who had mild COVID-19 (a few samples of this study predate the infection). Cell type and time point are not known. The sequencing sample was made of PBMCs or a T cell subset sorted from them (not recorded which). The CDR3 nucleotides read TGTGCCAGCAGTGAAGCCCTGGGGCAAACAGATACGCAGTATTTT. Its translation is CASSEALGQTDTQYF.